This T cell receptor beta chain was identified during a study of blood T cell repertoires in COVID-19 (dated by TCRdb to the early 2020s). Study-level background: Collaborator samples came from the United States, Italy and Spain and covered acute and convalescent phases of COVID-19. The material from the prospective study consisted of cDNA or gDNA derived from T cells, B-cell-depleted T cells, or PBMCs. The dataset comprised deeply sampled blood TCRbeta repertoires from subjects exposed to, actively infected with, or recovered from COVID-19. The repertoires were released in a freely available public database intended as a resource for research on the immune response to SARS-CoV-2. Samples were obtained from the ongoing ImmuneRACE study (first 160 participants) and from roughly 1,300 subjects provided by 6 global collaborators. The sample metadata nearly always contained a de-identified subject ID, COVID-19 status, age in years and sex. HLA class I and class II types, where available, came from metadata supplied by the sample provider rather than from assay-based typing.

Enrolling through a virtual design, the prospective study's participants ranged in age from roughly 18 to 89 years and lived across roughly 24 United States geographic areas. In the prospective study, cohorts were assigned on the basis of participant-reported clinical history obtained from a screening survey and a study questionnaire. In the prospective study, whole blood, serum and a nasopharyngeal or oropharyngeal swab were collected from each participant by mobile phlebotomists. Over a 2-month period, participants in the prospective study had the option of providing additional blood draws and questionnaires. Blood samples from the prospective study were shipped frozen or at room temperature prior to DNA extraction. The germline V gene gives CDR1 as SNHLY and CDR2 as FYNNEI. The CDR3 measures 15 amino acids from cysteine to phenylalanine. Only the CDR3 region is kept as DNA, spanning 45 bases read in frame from base 1. Relative to germline, V is missing 6 bases and J is missing 5 bases, with 12 bases of the junction outside any gene match.

Results the study describes overall, beyond this receptor: Clinical and demographic metadata were provided uncurated, with the amount varying by source and participant.

Points on this clone: No cognate antigen has been identified for it. No qualities accompany the bases; no much larger clone lies one base away.

TCRbeta CDR3 regions were amplified from genomic DNA using the immunoSEQ Assay, a bias-controlled multiplex PCR. The source study handled its data this way. Nucleated cell counts per sample were estimated from amplification of reference gene primers within the assay. To quantify the absolute abundance of each unique TCRbeta CDR3 rearrangement, sequence reads were collapsed and filtered. Productive Simpson clonality was computed per sample as the square root of Simpson's diversity index over productive rearrangements. Held by TCRdb, this immuneACCESS table contains in-frame sequences only and omits some clones. Under half of the omission traces to an unresolved V gene where checked; the cause of the rest is unknown. V and J calls and clone size follow that table, whereas D and trimming were derived from the DNA. The sample table shows about 440,000 clones, and roughly 85% are seen once. Roughly 2% of the sample is in the top ten clones.

The chain is made from TRBV2 and TRBJ2-5, and 7 bases in between align with TRBD2. Sequencing input: PBMCs or T cells enriched from blood (not recorded which). This TCR came from a woman between 18 and 30 years old with acute COVID-19. The nucleotide sequence reads TGTGCCAGCAGCCCCGGGTACCGGCGGGGGGAGACCCAGTACTTC. Protein translation: CASSPGYRRGETQYF. The variable domain in full, with residues beyond the CDR3 obtained from the reference TRBV2 and TRBJ2-5 genes, is EPEVTQTPSHQVTQMGQEVILRCVPISNHLYFYWYRQILGQKVEFLVSFYNNEISEKSEIFDDQFSVERPDGSNFTLKIRSTKLEDSAMYFCASSPGYRRGETQYFGPGTRLLVL.